Listed below are T cell receptor beta chains from one sample, sequenced in a study of cytomegalovirus exposure and HLA in healthy donors. TCRdb keeps only in-frame clones here, not all; method: immunoSEQ multiplex PCR. The profile shows fewer than 200,000 clones, roughly 87% of them singletons. What was sequenced was PBMCs. Receptors were obtained from a boy between 2 and 10 years old in good health and CMV-seronegative. Both conserved end residues are part of each CDR3. Fields, in order: J gene, V gene, clone size, D gene, CDR3 protein, CDR3 DNA. A D gene is named only where the DNA matches it firmly. Expanded clones get a size class; other rows say once, few or many, or leave the size out.

J gene: TRBJ1-1
V gene: TRBV7-9
clone size: NA
D gene: NA
CDR3 protein: CSSSLVPGNTEAFF
CDR3 DNA: TGTTCCAGCAGCTTAGTCCCGGGGAACACTGAAGCTTTCTTT

J gene: TRBJ2-6
V gene: TRBV28
clone size: once
D gene: NA
CDR3 protein: CASSPWTHSGANVLTF
CDR3 DNA: TGTGCCAGCAGTCCCTGGACACACTCTGGGGCCAACGTCCTGACTTTC

J gene: TRBJ1-1
V gene: TRBV28
clone size: NA
D gene: NA
CDR3 protein: CASSRGTYAEAFF
CDR3 DNA: TGTGCCAGCAGCCGAGGGACTTATGCTGAAGCTTTCTTT

J gene: TRBJ1-3
V gene: TRBV7-2
clone size: once
D gene: TRBD1
CDR3 protein: CASSAATGSGNTIYF
CDR3 DNA: TGTGCCAGCAGCGCGGCGACAGGGTCTGGAAACACCATATATTTT

J gene: TRBJ2-7
V gene: TRBV6-1
clone size: NA
D gene: NA
CDR3 protein: CASSEAWRTIVLYEQYF
CDR3 DNA: TGTGCCAGCAGTGAAGCTTGGAGGACTATCGTTCTCTACGAGCAGTACTTC

J gene: TRBJ2-7
V gene: TRBV28
clone size: NA
D gene: TRBD2
CDR3 protein: CASSFDAYVGRASYEQYF
CDR3 DNA: TGTGCCAGCAGTTTCGACGCCTATGTGGGGAGGGCCTCCTACGAGCAGTACTTC

J gene: TRBJ1-2
V gene: TRBV5-6
clone size: NA
D gene: NA
CDR3 protein: CASSLGGGSGYGYTF
CDR3 DNA: TGTGCCAGCAGCTTGGGAGGGGGTTCCGGCTATGGCTACACCTTC

J gene: TRBJ1-2
V gene: TRBV7-3
clone size: once
D gene: TRBD1
CDR3 protein: CASSLSGTGVYGYTF
CDR3 DNA: TGTGCCAGCAGCTTATCCGGGACAGGGGTGTATGGCTACACCTTC

J gene: TRBJ1-1
V gene: TRBV5-1
clone size: NA
D gene: TRBD1
CDR3 protein: CASSLEANRGGTEAFF
CDR3 DNA: TGCGCCAGCAGCTTGGAGGCGAACAGGGGAGGTACTGAAGCTTTCTTT

J gene: TRBJ1-4
V gene: TRBV19
clone size: NA
D gene: TRBD1
CDR3 protein: CASSTIAGTGKSKLFF
CDR3 DNA: TGTGCCAGTAGTACAATTGCCGGGACAGGGAAGTCAAAACTGTTTTTT

J gene: TRBJ1-2
V gene: TRBV13
clone size: few
D gene: NA
CDR3 protein: CASRSNYGYTF
CDR3 DNA: TGTGCCAGCCGGTCTAACTATGGCTACACCTTC

J gene: TRBJ2-7
V gene: TRBV20-1
clone size: NA
D gene: NA
CDR3 protein: CSALNVYEQYF
CDR3 DNA: TGCAGTGCTCTAAATGTATACGAGCAGTACTTC

J gene: TRBJ1-1
V gene: TRBV28
clone size: NA
D gene: NA
CDR3 protein: CASSLKRNTEAFF
CDR3 DNA: TGTGCCAGCAGTTTAAAGCGTAACACTGAAGCTTTCTTT

J gene: TRBJ2-3
V gene: TRBV18
clone size: NA
D gene: NA
CDR3 protein: CASSPPQGRADTQYF
CDR3 DNA: TGTGCCAGCTCACCCCCCCAGGGGAGGGCAGATACGCAGTATTTT

J gene: TRBJ2-7
V gene: TRBV7-6
clone size: NA
D gene: TRBD1
CDR3 protein: CASSLEVWTGKGLYEQYF
CDR3 DNA: TGTGCCAGCAGCTTAGAAGTTTGGACAGGGAAGGGACTCTACGAGCAGTACTTC

J gene: TRBJ2-3
V gene: TRBV9
clone size: NA
D gene: NA
CDR3 protein: CASSPPGGTDTQYF
CDR3 DNA: TGTGCCAGCAGCCCCCCCGGGGGCACAGATACGCAGTATTTT

J gene: TRBJ2-7
V gene: TRBV7-8
clone size: NA
D gene: TRBD1
CDR3 protein: CASSRTTGTGGTSYEQYF
CDR3 DNA: TGTGCCAGCAGCCGAACAACCGGGACAGGGGGCACTTCCTACGAGCAGTACTTC

J gene: TRBJ2-1
V gene: TRBV9
clone size: NA
D gene: NA
CDR3 protein: CASSGGGDSKKEQFF
CDR3 DNA: TGTGCCAGCAGCGGAGGGGGGGACTCAAAGAAGGAGCAGTTCTTC

J gene: TRBJ2-4
V gene: TRBV19
clone size: NA
D gene: NA
CDR3 protein: CASSTALAKNIQYF
CDR3 DNA: TGTGCCAGTAGTACCGCACTAGCCAAAAACATTCAGTACTTC

J gene: TRBJ1-2
V gene: TRBV27
clone size: once
D gene: NA
CDR3 protein: CASSVHRATSYGYTF
CDR3 DNA: TGTGCCAGCAGTGTGCACAGGGCTACAAGCTATGGCTACACCTTC

J gene: TRBJ2-3
V gene: TRBV5-1
clone size: NA
D gene: TRBD2
CDR3 protein: CASSRLAGSTDTQYF
CDR3 DNA: TGCGCCAGCAGCCGACTAGCGGGGAGCACAGATACGCAGTATTTT

J gene: TRBJ2-7
V gene: TRBV15
clone size: NA
D gene: NA
CDR3 protein: CATSRGFNYEQYF
CDR3 DNA: TGTGCCACCAGCAGAGGTTTCAACTACGAGCAGTACTTC

J gene: TRBJ1-6
V gene: TRBV18
clone size: few
D gene: TRBD1
CDR3 protein: CASSPDRGSPLHF
CDR3 DNA: TGTGCCAGCTCACCGGACAGGGGATCACCCCTCCACTTT

J gene: TRBJ2-2
V gene: TRBV2
clone size: NA
D gene: TRBD2
CDR3 protein: CASSGSRTSGAGELFF
CDR3 DNA: TGTGCCAGCAGTGGATCTCGGACTAGCGGTGCCGGGGAGCTGTTTTTT

J gene: TRBJ2-7
V gene: TRBV7-2
clone size: few
D gene: TRBD2
CDR3 protein: CASHRGGLYEQYF
CDR3 DNA: TGTGCCAGCCACCGGGGGGGTCTCTACGAGCAGTACTTC

J gene: TRBJ1-2
V gene: TRBV9
clone size: NA
D gene: NA
CDR3 protein: CASSAGERPFGDGYTF
CDR3 DNA: TGTGCCAGCAGCGCAGGGGAACGTCCTTTCGGGGATGGCTACACCTTC